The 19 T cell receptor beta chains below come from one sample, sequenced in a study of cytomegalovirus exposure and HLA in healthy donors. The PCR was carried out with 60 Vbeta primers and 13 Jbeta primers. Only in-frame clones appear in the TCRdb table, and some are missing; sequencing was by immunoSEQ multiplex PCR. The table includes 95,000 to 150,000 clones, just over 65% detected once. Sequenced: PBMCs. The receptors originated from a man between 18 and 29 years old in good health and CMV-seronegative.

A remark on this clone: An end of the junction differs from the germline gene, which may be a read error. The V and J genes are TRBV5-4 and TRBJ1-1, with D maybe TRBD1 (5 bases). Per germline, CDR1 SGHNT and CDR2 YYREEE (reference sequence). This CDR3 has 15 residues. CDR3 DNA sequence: TGTCCCAGCAGCTTGGGGGTTAGCATGAACACTGAAGCTTTCTTT. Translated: CPSSLGVSMNTEAFF.

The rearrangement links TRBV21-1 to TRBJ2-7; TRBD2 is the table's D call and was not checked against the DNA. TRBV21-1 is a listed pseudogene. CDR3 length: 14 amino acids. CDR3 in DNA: TGTGCCAGCAGCCCGCGGGATGTTAGGGACGAGCAGTACTTC. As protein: CASSPRDVRDEQYF.

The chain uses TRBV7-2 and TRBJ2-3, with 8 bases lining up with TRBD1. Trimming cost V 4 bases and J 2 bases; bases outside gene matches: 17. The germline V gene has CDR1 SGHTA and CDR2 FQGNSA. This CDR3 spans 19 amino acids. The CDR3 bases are TGTGCCAGCAGCTCAGTCGATTGGCAGGGGACAGGTATCACAGATACGCAGTATTTT. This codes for CASSSVDWQGTGITDTQYF. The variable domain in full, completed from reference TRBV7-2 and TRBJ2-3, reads GAGVSQSPSNKVTEKGKDVELRCDPISGHTALYWYRQSLGQGLEFLIYFQGNSAPDKSGLPSDRFSAERTGGSVSTLTIQRTQQEDSAVYLCASSSVDWQGTGITDTQYFGPGTRLTVL.

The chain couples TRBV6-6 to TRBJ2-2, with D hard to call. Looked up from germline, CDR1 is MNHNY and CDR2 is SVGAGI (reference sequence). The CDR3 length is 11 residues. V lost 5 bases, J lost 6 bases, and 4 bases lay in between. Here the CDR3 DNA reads TGTGCCAGCAGTCTAGCCGGGGAGCTGTTTTTT. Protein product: CASSLAGELFF.

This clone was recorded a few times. The CDR3 is CASSLTGSQETQYF. The CDR3 nucleotides read TGTGCCAGCAGCCTTACCGGGTCCCAAGAGACCCAGTACTTC. The chain employs TRBV9 and TRBJ2-5; the D is unclear. There are 14 residues in the CDR3. V lost 4 bases and J 1 base, leaving 11 bases between the germline ends. CDR1 is SGDLS, CDR2 YYNGEE, per germline.

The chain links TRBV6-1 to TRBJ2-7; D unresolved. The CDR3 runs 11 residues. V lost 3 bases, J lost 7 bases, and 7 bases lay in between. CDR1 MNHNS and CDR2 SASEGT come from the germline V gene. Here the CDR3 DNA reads TGTGCCAGCAGTGATAGTCCTGAGCAGTACTTC. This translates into CASSDSPEQYF.

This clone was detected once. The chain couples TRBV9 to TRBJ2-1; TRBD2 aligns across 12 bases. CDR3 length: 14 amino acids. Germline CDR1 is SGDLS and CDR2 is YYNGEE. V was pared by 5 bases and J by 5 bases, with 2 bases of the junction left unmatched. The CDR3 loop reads CASSTSGGNNEQFF. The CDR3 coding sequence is TGTGCCAGCAGTACTAGCGGGGGGAACAATGAGCAGTTCTTC.

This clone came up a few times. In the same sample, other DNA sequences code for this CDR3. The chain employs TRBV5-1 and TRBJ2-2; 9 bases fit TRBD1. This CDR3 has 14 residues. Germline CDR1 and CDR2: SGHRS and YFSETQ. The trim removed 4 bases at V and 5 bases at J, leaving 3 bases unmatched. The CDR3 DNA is TGCGCCAGCAGCCGACAGGGGGATACCGGGGAGCTGTTTTTT. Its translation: CASSRQGDTGELFF.

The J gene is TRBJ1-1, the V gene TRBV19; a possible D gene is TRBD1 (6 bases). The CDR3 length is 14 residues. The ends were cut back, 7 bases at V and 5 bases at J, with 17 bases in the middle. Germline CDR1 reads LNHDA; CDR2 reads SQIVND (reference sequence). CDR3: CASNYRGGRTEAFF. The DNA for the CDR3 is TGTGCCAGTAATTATCGCGGGGGCCGGACTGAAGCTTTCTTT.

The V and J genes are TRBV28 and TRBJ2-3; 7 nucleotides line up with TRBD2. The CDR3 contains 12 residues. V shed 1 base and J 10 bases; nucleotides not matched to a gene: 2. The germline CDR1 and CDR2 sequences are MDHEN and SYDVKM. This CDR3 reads CASSLSSGSQYF. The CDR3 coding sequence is TGTGCCAGCAGTTTATCTAGCGGTTCGCAGTATTTT.

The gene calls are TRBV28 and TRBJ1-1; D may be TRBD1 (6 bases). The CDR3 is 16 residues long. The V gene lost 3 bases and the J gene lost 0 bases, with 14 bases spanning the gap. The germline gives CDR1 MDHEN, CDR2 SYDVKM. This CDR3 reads CASSLTGQRVNTEAFF. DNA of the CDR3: TGTGCCAGCAGTTTGACAGGCCAAAGAGTGAACACTGAAGCTTTCTTT.

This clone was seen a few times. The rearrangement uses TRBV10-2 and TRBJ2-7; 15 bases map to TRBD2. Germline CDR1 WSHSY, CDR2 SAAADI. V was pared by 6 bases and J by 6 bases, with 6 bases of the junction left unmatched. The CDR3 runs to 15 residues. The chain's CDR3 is CASRAGTSGGLEQYF. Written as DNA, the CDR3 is TGCGCCAGCAGGGCCGGGACTAGCGGGGGGCTCGAGCAGTACTTC.

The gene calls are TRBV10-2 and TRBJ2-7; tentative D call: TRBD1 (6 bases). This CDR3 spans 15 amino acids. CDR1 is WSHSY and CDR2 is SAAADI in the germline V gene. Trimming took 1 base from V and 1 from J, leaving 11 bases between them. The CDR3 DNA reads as TGCGCCAGCAGTGAGTGGGGGCCAGTTTCCTACGAGCAGTACTTC. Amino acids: CASSEWGPVSYEQYF.

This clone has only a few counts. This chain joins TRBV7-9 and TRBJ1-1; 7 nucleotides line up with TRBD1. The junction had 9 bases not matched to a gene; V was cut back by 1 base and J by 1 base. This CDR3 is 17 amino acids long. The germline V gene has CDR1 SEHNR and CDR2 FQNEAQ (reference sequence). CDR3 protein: CASSLVTGAPENTEAFF. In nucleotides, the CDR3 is TGTGCCAGCAGCTTAGTTACAGGGGCCCCCGAGAACACTGAAGCTTTCTTT.

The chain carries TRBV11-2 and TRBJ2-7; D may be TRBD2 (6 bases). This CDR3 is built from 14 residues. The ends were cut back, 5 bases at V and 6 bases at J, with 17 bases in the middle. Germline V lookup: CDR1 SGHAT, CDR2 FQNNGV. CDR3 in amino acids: CASSRGFSGSEQYF. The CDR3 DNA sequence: TGTGCCAGCAGCCGAGGGTTTAGCGGCTCCGAGCAGTACTTC.

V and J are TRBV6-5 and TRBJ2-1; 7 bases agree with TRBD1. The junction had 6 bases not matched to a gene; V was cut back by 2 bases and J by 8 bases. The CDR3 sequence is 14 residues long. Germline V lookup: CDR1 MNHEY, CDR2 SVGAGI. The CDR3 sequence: CASSYLGQDDEQFF. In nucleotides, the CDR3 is TGTGCCAGCAGTTACCTAGGACAGGACGATGAGCAGTTCTTC.

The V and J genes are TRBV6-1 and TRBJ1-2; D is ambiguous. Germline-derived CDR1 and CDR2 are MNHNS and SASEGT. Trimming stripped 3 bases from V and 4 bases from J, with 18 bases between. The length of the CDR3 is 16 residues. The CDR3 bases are TGTGCCAGCAGTGAGAGGCGCAACCCAACGGGCTATGGCTACACCTTC. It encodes CASSERRNPTGYGYTF.

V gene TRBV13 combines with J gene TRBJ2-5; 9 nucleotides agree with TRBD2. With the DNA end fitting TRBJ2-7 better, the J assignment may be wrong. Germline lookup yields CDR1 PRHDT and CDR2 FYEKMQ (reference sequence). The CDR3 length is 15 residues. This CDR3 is CASRVATSGPYEQYF. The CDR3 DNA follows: TGTGCCAGCAGGGTCGCGACTAGCGGTCCCTACGAGCAGTACTTC.

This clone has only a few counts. The chain's CDR3 is CASSPTGDAYEQYF. CDR3 in DNA: TGCGCCAGCAGCCCAACAGGGGATGCCTACGAGCAGTACTTC. The gene calls are TRBV4-1 and TRBJ2-7, with 7 nucleotides matching TRBD1. The CDR3 loop spans 14 amino acids. J gave up 2 bases and V 4 bases, and 5 bases lay outside the gene matches. Germline loops: CDR1 MGHRA, CDR2 YSYEKL.